The clone carrying this T cell receptor beta chain was detected once. The entry originates in a study of technical replicates of blood from a few donors. The V end lost 5 bases, the J end lost 10 bases, and 15 bases lay between the germline ends. The CDR3 extends over 13 amino acids. Germline V CDR1 and CDR2: SGHDT, YYEEEE. TCRdb keeps only in-frame clones here, not all; method: immunoSEQ multiplex PCR. Here the sample spans more than 65,000 clones, 95% to 98% being singletons. The sequencing sample was made of T cells isolated from PBMCs. This clonotype was sampled from a human donor in good health. This sequence joins TRBV5-6 and TRBJ1-4; possibly TRBD1 for D (6 bases). Here the CDR3 reads CASSGGGSGKLFF. The CDR3 DNA is TGTGCCAGCAGTGGGGGCGGGTCGGGAAAACTGTTTTTT.